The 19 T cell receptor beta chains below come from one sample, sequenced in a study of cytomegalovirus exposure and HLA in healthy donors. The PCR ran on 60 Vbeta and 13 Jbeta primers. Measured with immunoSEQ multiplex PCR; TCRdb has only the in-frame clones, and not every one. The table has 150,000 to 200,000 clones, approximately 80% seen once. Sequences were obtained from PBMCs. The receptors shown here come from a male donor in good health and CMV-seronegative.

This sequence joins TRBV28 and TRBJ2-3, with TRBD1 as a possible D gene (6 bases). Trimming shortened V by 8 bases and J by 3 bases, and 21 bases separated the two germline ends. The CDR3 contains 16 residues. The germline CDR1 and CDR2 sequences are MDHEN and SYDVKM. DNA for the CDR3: TGTGCCAGCGGCTCACAGGGATGGAGACTGACAGATACGCAGTATTTT. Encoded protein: CASGSQGWRLTDTQYF.

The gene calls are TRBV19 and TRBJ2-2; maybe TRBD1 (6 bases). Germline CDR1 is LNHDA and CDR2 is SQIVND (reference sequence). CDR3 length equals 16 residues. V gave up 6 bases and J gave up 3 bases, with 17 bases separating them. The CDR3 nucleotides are TGTGCCAGTAGATCCCCGCTGGGGGCGCACACCGGGGAGCTGTTTTTT. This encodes CASRSPLGAHTGELFF.

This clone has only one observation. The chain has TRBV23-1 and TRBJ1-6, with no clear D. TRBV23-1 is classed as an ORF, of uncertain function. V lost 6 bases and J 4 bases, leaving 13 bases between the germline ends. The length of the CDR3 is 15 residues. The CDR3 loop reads CASSPIGEYNSPLHF. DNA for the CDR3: TGCGCCAGCAGCCCGATCGGGGAGTATAATTCACCCCTCCACTTT.

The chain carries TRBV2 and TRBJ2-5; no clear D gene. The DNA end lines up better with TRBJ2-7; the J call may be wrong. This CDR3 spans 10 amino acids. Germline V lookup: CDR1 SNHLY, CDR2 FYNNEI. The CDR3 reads CASSDYEQYF. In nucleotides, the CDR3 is TGTGCCAGCAGTGATTACGAGCAGTACTTC.

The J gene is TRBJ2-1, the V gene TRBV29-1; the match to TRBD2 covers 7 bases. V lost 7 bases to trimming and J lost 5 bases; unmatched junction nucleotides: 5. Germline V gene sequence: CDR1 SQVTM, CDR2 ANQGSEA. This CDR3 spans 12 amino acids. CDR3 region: CSARAGNNEQFF. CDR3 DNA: TGCAGCGCCCGAGCGGGAAACAATGAGCAGTTCTTC.

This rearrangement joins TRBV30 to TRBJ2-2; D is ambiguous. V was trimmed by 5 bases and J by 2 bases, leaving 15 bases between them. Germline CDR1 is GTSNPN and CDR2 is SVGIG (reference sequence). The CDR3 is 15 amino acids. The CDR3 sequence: CAWAHLGSNTGELFF. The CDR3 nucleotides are TGTGCCTGGGCCCATCTCGGGTCCAACACCGGGGAGCTGTTTTTT.

The CDR3 sequence is CASSPQLSSSGGGYEQYF. In nucleotides, the CDR3 is TGTGCCAGCTCACCACAGCTCTCTTCTAGCGGGGGGGGCTACGAGCAGTACTTC. The rearrangement links TRBV18 to TRBJ2-7, with 12 bases lining up with TRBD2. V lost 1 base to trimming and J lost 3 bases; unmatched junction nucleotides: 10. The CDR3 sequence is 18 residues long. Per the germline V gene, CDR1 is KGHSH and CDR2 is LQKENI.

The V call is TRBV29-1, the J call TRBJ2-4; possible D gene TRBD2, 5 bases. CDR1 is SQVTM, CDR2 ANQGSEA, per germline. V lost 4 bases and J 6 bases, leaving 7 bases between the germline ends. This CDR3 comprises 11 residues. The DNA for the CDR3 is TGCAGCGTTGGTGGAGGAAACATTCAGTACTTC. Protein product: CSVGGGNIQYF.

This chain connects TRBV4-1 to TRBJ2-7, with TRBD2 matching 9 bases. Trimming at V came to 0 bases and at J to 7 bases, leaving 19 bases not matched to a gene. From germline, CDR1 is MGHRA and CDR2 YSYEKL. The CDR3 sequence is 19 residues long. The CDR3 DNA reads TGCGCCAGCAGCCAAGATTTACGAGCGGGAGGCCCCAGCCGGGAGGAGCAGTACTTC. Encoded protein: CASSQDLRAGGPSREEQYF.

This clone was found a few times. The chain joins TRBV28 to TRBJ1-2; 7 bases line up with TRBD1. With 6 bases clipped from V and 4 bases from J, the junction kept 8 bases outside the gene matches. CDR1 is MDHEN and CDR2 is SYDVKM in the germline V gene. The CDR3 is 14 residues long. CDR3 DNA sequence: TGTGCCAGCAGGTCCCCTGGGACAGTCTATGGCTACACCTTC. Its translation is CASRSPGTVYGYTF.

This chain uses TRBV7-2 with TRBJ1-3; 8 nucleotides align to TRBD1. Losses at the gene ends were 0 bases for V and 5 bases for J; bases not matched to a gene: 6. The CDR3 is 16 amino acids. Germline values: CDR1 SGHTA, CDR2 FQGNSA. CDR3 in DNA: TGTGCCAGCAGCTTAGCGGGAGGACAGGGACGAAACACCATATATTTT. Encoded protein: CASSLAGGQGRNTIYF.

The CDR3 DNA reads TGTGCCAGCAGCTTGGCGGGGGATTTCAATCAGCCCCAGCATTTT. It translates to CASSLAGDFNQPQHF. This chain links TRBV5-5 with TRBJ1-5; a weak D match, TRBD1 (5 bases). Trimming left V 0 bases short and J 3 bases short, with 10 bases between. The germline V gene has CDR1 SGHKS and CDR2 YYEKEE (reference sequence). The CDR3 sequence is 15 residues long.

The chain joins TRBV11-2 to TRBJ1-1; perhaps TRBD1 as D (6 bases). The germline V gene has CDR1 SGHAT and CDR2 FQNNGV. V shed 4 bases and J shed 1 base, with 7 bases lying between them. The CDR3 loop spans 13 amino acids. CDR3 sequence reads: CASSWTANTEAFF. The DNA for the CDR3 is TGTGCCAGCAGCTGGACAGCGAACACTGAAGCTTTCTTT.

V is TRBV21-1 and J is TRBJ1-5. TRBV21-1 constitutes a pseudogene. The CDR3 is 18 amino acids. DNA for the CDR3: TGTGCCAGCAGCCAAGAGCGGCCTGTTTATTATAGCAATCAGCCCCAGCATTTT. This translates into CASSQERPVYYSNQPQHF.

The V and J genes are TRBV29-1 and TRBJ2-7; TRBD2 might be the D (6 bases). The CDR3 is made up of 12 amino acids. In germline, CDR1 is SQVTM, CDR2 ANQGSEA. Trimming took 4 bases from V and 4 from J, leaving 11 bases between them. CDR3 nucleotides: TGCAGCGTTGTAGAGGGGAGGTACGAGCAGTACTTC. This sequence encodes CSVVEGRYEQYF.

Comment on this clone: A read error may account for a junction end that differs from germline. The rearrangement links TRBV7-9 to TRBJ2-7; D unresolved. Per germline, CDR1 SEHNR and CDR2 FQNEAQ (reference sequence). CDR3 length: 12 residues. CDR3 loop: CSSSKDTYEQYF. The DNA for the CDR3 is TGTTCCAGCAGCAAAGACACCTACGAGCAGTACTTC.

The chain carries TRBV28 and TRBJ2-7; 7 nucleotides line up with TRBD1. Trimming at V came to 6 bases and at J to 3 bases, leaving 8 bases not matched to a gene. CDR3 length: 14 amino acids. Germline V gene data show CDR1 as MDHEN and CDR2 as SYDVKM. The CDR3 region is CASRETGKGYEQYF. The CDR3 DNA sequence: TGTGCCAGCAGGGAGACAGGGAAAGGCTACGAGCAGTACTTC. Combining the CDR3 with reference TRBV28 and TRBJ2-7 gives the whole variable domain DVKVTQSSRYLVKRTGEKVFLECVQDMDHENMFWYRQDPGLGLRLIYFSYDVKMKEKGDIPEGYSVSREKKERFSLILESASTNQTSMYLCASRETGKGYEQYFGPGTRLTVT.

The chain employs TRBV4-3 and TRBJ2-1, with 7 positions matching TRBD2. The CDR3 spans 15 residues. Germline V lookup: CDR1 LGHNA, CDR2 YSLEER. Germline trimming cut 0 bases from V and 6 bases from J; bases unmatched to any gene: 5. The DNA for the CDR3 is TGCGCCAGCAGCCAAGAAGGCGGGAGAGGCAATGAGCAGTTCTTC. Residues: CASSQEGGRGNEQFF.

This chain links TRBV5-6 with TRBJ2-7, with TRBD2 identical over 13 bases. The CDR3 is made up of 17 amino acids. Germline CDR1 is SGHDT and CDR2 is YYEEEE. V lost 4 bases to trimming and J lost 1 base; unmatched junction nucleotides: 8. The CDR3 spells CASSVRTSGRSSYEQYF. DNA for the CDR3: TGTGCCAGCAGCGTCCGGACTAGCGGGAGAAGTTCCTACGAGCAGTACTTC. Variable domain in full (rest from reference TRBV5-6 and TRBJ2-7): DAGVTQSPTHLIKTRGQQVTLRCSPKSGHDTVSWYQQALGQGPQFIFQYYEEEERQRGNFPDRFSGHQFPNYSSELNVNALLLGDSALYLCASSVRTSGRSSYEQYFGPGTRLTVT.